This T cell receptor (beta chain) came from a study of blood T cell repertoires in COVID-19. Study context: From the United States, Italy and Spain came samples of acute and convalescent COVID-19. T cells, B-cell-depleted T cells, or PBMCs supplied cDNA or gDNA.

Germline V lookup: CDR1 SQVTM, CDR2 ANQGSEA. Trimming pared 4 bases from V and 6 bases from J, leaving 21 bases between. This CDR3 contains 15 residues. Study processing details: Estimation of nucleated cell counts relied on the amplification of reference gene primers. Measured with immunoSEQ multiplex PCR; TCRdb has only the in-frame clones, and not every one. The D gene and trimming were derived from the DNA, and the V and J assignments and clone size from that table. The table records 200,000 to 300,000 clones, about nine tenths of them present only once. V gene TRBV29-1 combines with J gene TRBJ1-2, with a tentative D call TRBD1 (5 bases). What was sequenced was peripheral blood. This TCR was sampled from a woman between 40 and 50 years old with acute or convalescent COVID-19. In DNA form, the CDR3 reads TGCAGCGTTGCAACACCGGGACTGTTAGCCGATGGCTACACCTTC. Residues: CSVATPGLLADGYTF.